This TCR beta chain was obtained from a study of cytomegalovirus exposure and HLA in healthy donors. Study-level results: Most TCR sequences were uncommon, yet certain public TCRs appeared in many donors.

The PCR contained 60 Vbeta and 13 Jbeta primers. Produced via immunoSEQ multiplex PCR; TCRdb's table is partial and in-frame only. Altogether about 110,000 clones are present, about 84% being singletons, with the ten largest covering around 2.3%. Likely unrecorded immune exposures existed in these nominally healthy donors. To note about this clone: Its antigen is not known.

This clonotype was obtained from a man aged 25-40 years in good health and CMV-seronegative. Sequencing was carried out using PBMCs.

The CDR3 loop is CAWWRGYSYEQYF. The DNA for the CDR3 is TGTGCCTGGTGGAGGGGATACTCCTACGAGCAGTACTTC. J is TRBJ2-7 and V is TRBV30, with D maybe TRBD2 (6 bases). CDR1 is GTSNPN and CDR2 is SVGIG in the germline V gene (reference sequence). V was shortened by 5 bases and J by 0 bases, with 11 bases between the two germline ends. The CDR3 loop spans 13 amino acids. The full variable domain, its missing parts supplied by reference TRBV30 and TRBJ2-7, is SQTIHQWPATLVQPVGSPLSLECTVEGTSNPNLYWYRQAAGRGLQLLFYSVGIGQISSEVPQNLSASRPQDRQFILSSKKLLLSDSGFYLCAWWRGYSYEQYFGPGTRLTVT.